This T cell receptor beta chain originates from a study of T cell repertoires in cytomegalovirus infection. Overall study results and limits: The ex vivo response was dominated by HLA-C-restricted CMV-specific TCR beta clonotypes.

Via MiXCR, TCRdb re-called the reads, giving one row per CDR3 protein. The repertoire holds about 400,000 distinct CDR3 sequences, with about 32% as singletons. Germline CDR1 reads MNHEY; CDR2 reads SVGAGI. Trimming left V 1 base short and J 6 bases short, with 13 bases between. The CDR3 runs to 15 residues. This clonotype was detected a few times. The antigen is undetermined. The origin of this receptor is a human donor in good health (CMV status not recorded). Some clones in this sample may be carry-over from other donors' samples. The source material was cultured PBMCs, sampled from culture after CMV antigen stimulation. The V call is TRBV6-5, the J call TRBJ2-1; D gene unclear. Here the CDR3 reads CASSYYPMNSNEQFF. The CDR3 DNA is TGTGCCAGCAGTTACTATCCCATGAATTCCAATGAGCAGTTCTTC.